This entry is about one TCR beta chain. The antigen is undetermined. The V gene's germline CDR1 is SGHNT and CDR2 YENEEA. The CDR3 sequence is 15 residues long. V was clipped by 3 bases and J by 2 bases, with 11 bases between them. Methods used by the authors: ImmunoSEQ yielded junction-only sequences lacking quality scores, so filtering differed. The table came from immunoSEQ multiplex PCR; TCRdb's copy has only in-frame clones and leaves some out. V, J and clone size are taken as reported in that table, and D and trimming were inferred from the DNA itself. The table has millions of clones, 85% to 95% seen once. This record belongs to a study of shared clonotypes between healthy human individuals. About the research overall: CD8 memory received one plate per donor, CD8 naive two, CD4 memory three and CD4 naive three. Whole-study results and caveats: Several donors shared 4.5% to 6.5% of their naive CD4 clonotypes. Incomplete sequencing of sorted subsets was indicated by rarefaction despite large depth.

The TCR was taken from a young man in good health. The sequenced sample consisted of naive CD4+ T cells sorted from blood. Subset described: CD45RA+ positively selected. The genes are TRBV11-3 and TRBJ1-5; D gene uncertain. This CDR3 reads CASSLVRGGNQPQHF. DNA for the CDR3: TGTGCCAGCAGCTTGGTACGGGGTGGCAATCAGCCCCAGCATTTT.